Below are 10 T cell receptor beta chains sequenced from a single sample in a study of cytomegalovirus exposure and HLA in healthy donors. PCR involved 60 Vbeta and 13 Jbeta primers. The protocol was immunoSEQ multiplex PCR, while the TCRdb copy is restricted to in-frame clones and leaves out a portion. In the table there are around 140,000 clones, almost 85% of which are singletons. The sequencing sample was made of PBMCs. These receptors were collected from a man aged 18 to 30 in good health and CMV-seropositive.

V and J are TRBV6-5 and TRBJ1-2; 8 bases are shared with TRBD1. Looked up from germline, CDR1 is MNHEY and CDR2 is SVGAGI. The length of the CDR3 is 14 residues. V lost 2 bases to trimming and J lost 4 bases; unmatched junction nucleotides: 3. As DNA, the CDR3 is TGTGCCAGCAGTTACCGGACAGGGATCTATGGCTACACCTTC. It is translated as CASSYRTGIYGYTF.

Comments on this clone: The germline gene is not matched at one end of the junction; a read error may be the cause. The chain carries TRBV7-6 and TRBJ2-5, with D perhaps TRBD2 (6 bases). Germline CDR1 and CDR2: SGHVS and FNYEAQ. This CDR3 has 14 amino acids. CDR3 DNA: TGTGCTAGCAGCCCCTCCCGGGCGGGGGAGACCCAGTACTTC. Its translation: CASSPSRAGETQYF. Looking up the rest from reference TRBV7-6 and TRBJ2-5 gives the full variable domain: GAGVSQSPRYKVTKRGQDVALRCDPISGHVSLYWYRQALGQGPEFLTYFNYEAQQDKSGLPNDRFSAERPEGSISTLTIQRTEQRDSAMYRCASSPSRAGETQYFGPGTRLLVL.

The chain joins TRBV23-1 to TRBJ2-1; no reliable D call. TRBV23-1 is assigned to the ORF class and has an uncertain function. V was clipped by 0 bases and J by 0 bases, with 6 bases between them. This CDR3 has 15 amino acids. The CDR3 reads CASSQSRYSYNEQFF. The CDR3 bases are TGCGCCAGCAGTCAATCCAGATACTCCTACAATGAGCAGTTCTTC.

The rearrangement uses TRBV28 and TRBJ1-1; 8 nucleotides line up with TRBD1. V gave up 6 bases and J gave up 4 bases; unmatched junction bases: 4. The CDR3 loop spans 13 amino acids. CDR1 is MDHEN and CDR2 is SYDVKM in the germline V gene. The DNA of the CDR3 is TGTGCCAGCAGCCTCCAGGGGGCCACTGAAGCTTTCTTT. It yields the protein CASSLQGATEAFF.

CDR3 nucleotides: TGTGCCAGCAGCTTAACAGGGGGCGAGGCTGGAATGAACACTGAAGCTTTCTTT. Translating it yields CASSLTGGEAGMNTEAFF. The V gene is TRBV5-6, the J gene TRBJ1-1, with TRBD1 matching over 9 bases. J gave up 0 bases and V 2 bases, and 11 bases lay outside the gene matches. CDR1 and CDR2 from the germline V gene are SGHDT and YYEEEE. This CDR3 is 18 amino acids long.

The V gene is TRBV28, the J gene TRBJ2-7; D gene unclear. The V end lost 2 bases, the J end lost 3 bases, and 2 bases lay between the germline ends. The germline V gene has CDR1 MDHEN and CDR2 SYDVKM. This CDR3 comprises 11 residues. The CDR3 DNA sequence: TGTGCCAGCAGTTTACTCTACGAGCAGTACTTC. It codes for CASSLLYEQYF.

The CDR3 is CASSVGQGAYEQYF. The CDR3 bases are TGTGCCAGCAGTGTCGGTCAGGGGGCCTACGAGCAGTACTTC. This chain links TRBV6-1 with TRBJ2-7, with 7 bases lining up with TRBD1. The CDR3 is 14 residues long. Germline loops: CDR1 MNHNS, CDR2 SASEGT. V was pared by 4 bases and J by 2 bases, with 5 bases of the junction left unmatched.

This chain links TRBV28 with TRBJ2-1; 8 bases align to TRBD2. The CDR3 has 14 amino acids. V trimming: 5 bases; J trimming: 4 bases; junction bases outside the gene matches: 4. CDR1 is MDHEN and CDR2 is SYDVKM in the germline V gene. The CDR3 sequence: CASSDGRAYNEQFF. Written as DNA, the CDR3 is TGTGCCAGCAGTGACGGGAGGGCATACAATGAGCAGTTCTTC.

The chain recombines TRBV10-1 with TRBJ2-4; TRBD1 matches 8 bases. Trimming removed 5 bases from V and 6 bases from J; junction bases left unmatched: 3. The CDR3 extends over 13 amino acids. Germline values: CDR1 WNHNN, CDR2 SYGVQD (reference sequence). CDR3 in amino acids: CASSKGQGNIQYF. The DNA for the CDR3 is TGCGCCAGCAGTAAAGGACAGGGAAACATTCAGTACTTC.

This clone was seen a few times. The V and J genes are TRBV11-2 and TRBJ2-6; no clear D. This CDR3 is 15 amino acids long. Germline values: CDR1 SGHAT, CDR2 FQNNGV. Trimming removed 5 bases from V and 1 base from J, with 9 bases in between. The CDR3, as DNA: TGTGCCAGCAGCCTCGCGGAGTCTGGGGCCAACGTCCTGACTTTC. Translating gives CASSLAESGANVLTF.